This T cell receptor (beta chain) was profiled in a study of CD8+ T cells in alopecia areata. In the study overall: Treated patients were given 5 to 10 mg oral tofacitinib twice daily.

Alopecia areata patients provided lesional scalp punch biopsies and peripheral blood. A FACSAria was used to sort CD4+ and CD8+ T cells. These cells came from PBMCs. On this clone: Its antigen remains unidentified.

The study, taken as a whole, reports: Shared TCR sequences were less clear between patients than in mice, possibly partly from HLA diversity.

cDNA serving as the sequencing template came from extracted, reverse transcribed RNA. Clones were sequenced by immunoSEQ multiplex PCR, and TCRdb holds only the in-frame ones, with some missing. The sample lists about 150,000 clones, around 55% occurring once. V lost 8 bases, J lost 8 bases, and 13 bases lay in between. Germline loops: CDR1 MNHEY, CDR2 SVGAGI. The CDR3 runs 12 residues. This rearrangement joins TRBV6-5 to TRBJ1-5; D is possibly TRBD1 (5 bases). This receptor was obtained from a human donor with alopecia areata. The source was CD8+ T cells sorted from blood, collected at week 0. The CDR3 sequence is CASGGGGEPQHF. The CDR3 DNA is TGTGCCAGCGGTGGTGGAGGGGAGCCCCAGCATTTT.